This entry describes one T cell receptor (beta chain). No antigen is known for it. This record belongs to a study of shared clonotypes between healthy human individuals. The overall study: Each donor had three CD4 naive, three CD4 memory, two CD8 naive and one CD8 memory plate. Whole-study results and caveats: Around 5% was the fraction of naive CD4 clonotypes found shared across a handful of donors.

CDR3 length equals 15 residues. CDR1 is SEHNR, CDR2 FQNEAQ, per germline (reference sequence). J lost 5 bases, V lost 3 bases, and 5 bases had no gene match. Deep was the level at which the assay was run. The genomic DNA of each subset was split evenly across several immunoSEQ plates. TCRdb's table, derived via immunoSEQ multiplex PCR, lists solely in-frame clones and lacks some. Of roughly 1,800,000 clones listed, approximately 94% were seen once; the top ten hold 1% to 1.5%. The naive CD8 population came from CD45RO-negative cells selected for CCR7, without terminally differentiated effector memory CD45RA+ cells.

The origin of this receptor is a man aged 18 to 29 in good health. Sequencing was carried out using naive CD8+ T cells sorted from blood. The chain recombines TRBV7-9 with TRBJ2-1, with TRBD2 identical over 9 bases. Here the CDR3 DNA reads TGTGCCAGCAGCTTCCTCGCGGGAGGGAACAATGAGCAGTTCTTC. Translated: CASSFLAGGNNEQFF.